This is a list of T cell receptor beta chains from one sample in a study of cytomegalovirus exposure and HLA in healthy donors. Libraries were prepared by immunoSEQ multiplex PCR; TCRdb keeps only in-frame clonotypes and omits some of them. Seen here are over 120,000 clones, 89% observed once, and the top ten hold approximately 10%. The specimen sequenced was PBMCs. These receptors came from a young woman in good health and CMV-seropositive. The CDR3 runs from the conserved cysteine through the conserved F or W. Each record gives: clone size, D gene, V gene, J gene, CDR3 protein, CDR3 DNA. A D gene is named only where the DNA matches it firmly. Rows may omit the clone size; those that give it use once, few, many or a size class.

size: NA
D: TRBD2
V: TRBV4-1
J: TRBJ2-2
CDR3: CASSQAASGDRLSTGELFF
DNA: TGCGCCAGCAGCCAAGCCGCTAGCGGGGATCGTCTTAGCACCGGGGAGCTGTTTTTT

size: NA
D: NA
V: TRBV28
J: TRBJ1-1
CDR3: CASSLPVYEAFF
DNA: TGTGCCAGCAGTTTACCAGTATATGAAGCTTTCTTT

size: NA
D: TRBD1
V: TRBV7-8
J: TRBJ2-3
CDR3: CASSGGQGAVDTQYF
DNA: TGTGCCAGCAGCGGCGGACAGGGGGCGGTAGATACGCAGTATTTT

size: NA
D: TRBD1
V: TRBV30
J: TRBJ1-2
CDR3: CAWSRDRENYGYTF
DNA: TGTGCCTGGAGCCGGGACAGGGAGAACTATGGCTACACCTTC

size: NA
D: NA
V: TRBV11-3
J: TRBJ2-7
CDR3: CASSLDREQYF
DNA: TGTGCCAGCAGCTTAGATCGCGAGCAGTACTTC

size: NA
D: NA
V: TRBV6-5
J: TRBJ1-2
CDR3: CASSAGYTSYGYTF
DNA: TGTGCCAGCAGTGCGGGGTATACGAGCTATGGCTACACCTTC

size: NA
D: NA
V: TRBV9
J: TRBJ2-3
CDR3: CASSPSGRTDTQYF
DNA: TGTGCCAGCAGCCCCAGCGGCCGCACAGATACGCAGTATTTT

size: NA
D: NA
V: TRBV6-1
J: TRBJ1-2
CDR3: CASSEWGQGSPNYGYTF
DNA: TGTGCCAGCAGTGAATGGGGGCAGGGAAGCCCCAACTATGGCTACACCTTC

size: NA
D: TRBD1
V: TRBV4-2
J: TRBJ1-5
CDR3: CASSQYLGQGGQPQHF
DNA: TGTGCCAGCAGCCAGTACCTAGGACAGGGCGGTCAGCCCCAGCATTTT

size: once
D: TRBD1
V: TRBV5-1
J: TRBJ1-1
CDR3: CASSLLQGADTEAFF
DNA: TGCGCCAGCAGCTTATTACAGGGGGCGGACACTGAAGCTTTCTTT